Below are 4 T cell receptor beta chains sequenced from a single sample in a study of vaccination and CD4 T cells after COVID-19. Sequencing of cultured CD4+ T cell DNA used the Oncomine TCR Beta short-read assay. From the PCR reads, TCRdb called clonotypes with MiXCR, one entry per CDR3 protein. The sample contains about 5,400 distinct CDR3 sequences, roughly 60% of which appear only once. Antigens of these TCRs are unknown. The treatment was: roughly ten-day PBMC culture with coronavirus spike peptide pools or control peptides (ViraFEST assay). Samples of CD4+ T cells were obtained from the unexposed donor before the COVID-19 pandemic (2011-2018). Sequencing used CD4+ T cells from blood, cultured in vitro. The receptor set was obtained from a human donor in good health.

The chain combines TRBV6-1 with TRBJ2-5; D call uncertain. Trimming took 6 bases from V and 4 from J, leaving 6 bases between them. The germline CDR1 and CDR2 sequences are MNHNS and SASEGT. CDR3 size: 11 residues. CDR3 residues: CASRATETQYF. Written as DNA, the CDR3 is TGTGCCAGCAGGGCGACAGAGACCCAGTACTTC.

The V and J genes are TRBV6-1 and TRBJ1-5; 8 bases align to TRBD1. The germline gives CDR1 MNHNS, CDR2 SASEGT. Unmatched junction bases numbered 6, after V lost 6 bases and J lost 2 bases. The CDR3 extends over 15 amino acids. The CDR3: CASRSPGGRNQPQHF. The CDR3 bases are TGTGCCAGCAGATCTCCAGGGGGCCGCAATCAGCCCCAGCATTTT.

This clonotype was recorded only once. The chain has TRBV6-1 and TRBJ1-6; D is uncertain. CDR3 size: 18 residues. CDR1 and CDR2 (germline): MNHNS, SASEGT. Trimming took off 3 bases at V and 0 bases at J, with 15 bases between the two ends. The CDR3 nucleotides are TGTGCCAGCAGTGAGGCCTGGCTGGGGAGCTCCTATAATTCACCCCTCCACTTT. Translating gives CASSEAWLGSSYNSPLHF.

Comments on this clonotype: No conserved phenylalanine or tryptophan ends this CDR3, so it is likely a read error. This chain uses TRBV30 with TRBJ1-1; no definite D call. CDR1 GTSNPN and CDR2 SVGIG come from the germline V gene (reference sequence). V was clipped by 3 bases and J by 5 bases, with 13 bases between them. The CDR3 is 13 amino acids. CDR3 sequence: CAWRTSGTTEAFL. As DNA, the CDR3 is TGTGCCTGGAGGACGTCCGGTACGACTGAAGCTTTCTTA.